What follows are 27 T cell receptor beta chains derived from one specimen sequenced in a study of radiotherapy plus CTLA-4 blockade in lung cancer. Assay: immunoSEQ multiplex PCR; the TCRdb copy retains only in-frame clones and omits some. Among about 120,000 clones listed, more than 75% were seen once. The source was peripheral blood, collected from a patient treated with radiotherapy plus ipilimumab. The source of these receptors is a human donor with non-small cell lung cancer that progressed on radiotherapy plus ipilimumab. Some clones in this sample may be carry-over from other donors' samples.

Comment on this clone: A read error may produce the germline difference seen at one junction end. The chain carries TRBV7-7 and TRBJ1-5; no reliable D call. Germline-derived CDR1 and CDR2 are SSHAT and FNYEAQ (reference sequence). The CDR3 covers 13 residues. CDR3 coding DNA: TGTGCTAGCAGCTTGGGGTTGGATCAGCCCCAGCATTTT. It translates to CASSLGLDQPQHF.

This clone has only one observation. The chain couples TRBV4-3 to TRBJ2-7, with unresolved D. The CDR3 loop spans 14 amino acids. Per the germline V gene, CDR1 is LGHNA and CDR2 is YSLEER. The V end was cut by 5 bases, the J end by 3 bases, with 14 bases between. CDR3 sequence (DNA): TGCGCCAGCAGCTTAAACGAAGGTCTCTACGAGCAGTACTTC. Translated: CASSLNEGLYEQYF.

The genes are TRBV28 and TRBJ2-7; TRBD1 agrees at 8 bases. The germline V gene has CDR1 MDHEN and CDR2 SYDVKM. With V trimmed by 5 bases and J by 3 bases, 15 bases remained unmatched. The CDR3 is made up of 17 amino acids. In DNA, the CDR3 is TGTGCCAGCAGTATCCTCGGACAGGGTGAAAGGAACTACGAGCAGTACTTC. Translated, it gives CASSILGQGERNYEQYF.

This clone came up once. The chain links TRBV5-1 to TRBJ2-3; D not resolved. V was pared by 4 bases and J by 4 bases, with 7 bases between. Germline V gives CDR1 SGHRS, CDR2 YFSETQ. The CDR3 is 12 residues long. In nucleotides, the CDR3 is TGCGCCAGCAGCATCATCGCAGATACGCAGTATTTT. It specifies CASSIIADTQYF.

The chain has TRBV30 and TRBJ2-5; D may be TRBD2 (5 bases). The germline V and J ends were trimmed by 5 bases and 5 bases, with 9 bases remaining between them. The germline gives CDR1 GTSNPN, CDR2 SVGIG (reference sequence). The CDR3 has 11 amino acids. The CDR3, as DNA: TGTGCCTGGTTCCGAGGGGAGACCCAGTACTTC. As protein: CAWFRGETQYF.

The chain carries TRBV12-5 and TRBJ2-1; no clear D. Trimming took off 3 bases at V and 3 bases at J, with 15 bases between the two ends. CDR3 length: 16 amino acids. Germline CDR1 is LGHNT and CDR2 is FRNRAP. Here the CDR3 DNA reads TGTGCTAGTGGTTTAGGTGGGGATCATATCTACAATGAGCAGTTCTTC. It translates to CASGLGGDHIYNEQFF.

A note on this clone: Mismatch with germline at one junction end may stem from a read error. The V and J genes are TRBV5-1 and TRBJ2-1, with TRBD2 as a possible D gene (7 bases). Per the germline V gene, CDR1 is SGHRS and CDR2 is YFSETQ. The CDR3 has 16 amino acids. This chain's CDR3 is CASSFGRGPTYNGQFF. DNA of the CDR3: TGCGCCAGCAGCTTCGGGCGGGGGCCCACCTACAATGGGCAGTTCTTC. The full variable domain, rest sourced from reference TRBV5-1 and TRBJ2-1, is KAGVTQTPRYLIKTRGQQVTLSCSPISGHRSVSWYQQTPGQGLQFLFEYFSETQRNKGNFPGRFSGRQFSNSRSEMNVSTLELGDSALYLCASSFGRGPTYNGQFFGPGTRLTVL.

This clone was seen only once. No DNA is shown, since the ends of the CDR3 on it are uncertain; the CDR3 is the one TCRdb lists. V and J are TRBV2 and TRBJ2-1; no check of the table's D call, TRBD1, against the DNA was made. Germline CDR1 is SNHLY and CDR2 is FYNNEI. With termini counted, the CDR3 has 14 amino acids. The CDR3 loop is CASSVAWGTGYLFF.

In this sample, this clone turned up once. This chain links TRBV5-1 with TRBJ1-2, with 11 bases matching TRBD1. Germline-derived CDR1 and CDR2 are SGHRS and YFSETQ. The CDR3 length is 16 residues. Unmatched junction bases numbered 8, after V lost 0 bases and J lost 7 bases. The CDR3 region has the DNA TGCGCCAGCAGCTTGGCGCCCGGACAGGGGGCTTTTGGCTACACCTTC. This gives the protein CASSLAPGQGAFGYTF.

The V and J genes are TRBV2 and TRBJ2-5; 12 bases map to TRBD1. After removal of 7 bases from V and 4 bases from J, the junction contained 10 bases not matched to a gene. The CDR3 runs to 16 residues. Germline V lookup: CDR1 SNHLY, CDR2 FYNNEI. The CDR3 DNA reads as TGTGCCAGCAACCGGGACAGGGGGCAAGTAAGAGAGACCCAGTACTTC. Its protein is CASNRDRGQVRETQYF.

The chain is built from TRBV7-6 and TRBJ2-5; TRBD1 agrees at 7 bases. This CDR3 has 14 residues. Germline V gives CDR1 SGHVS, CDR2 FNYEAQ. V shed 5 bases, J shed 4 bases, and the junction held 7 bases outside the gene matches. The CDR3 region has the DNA TGTGCCAGCAGCCCCCGACAGGGACGAGAGACCCAGTACTTC. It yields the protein CASSPRQGRETQYF.

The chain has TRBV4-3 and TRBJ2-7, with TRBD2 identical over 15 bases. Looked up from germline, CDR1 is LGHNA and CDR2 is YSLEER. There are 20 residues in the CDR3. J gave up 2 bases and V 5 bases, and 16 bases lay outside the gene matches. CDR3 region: CASSIRLRTSGGDSPYEQYF. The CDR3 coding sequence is TGCGCCAGCAGCATTCGACTCAGGACTAGCGGGGGGGACTCGCCCTACGAGCAGTACTTC.

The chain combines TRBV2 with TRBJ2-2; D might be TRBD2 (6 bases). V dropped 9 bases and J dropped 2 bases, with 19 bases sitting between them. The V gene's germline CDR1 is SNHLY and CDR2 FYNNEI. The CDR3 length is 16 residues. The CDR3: CASKKTGTSNTGELFF. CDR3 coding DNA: TGTGCCAGTAAAAAAACCGGGACTTCAAACACCGGGGAGCTGTTTTTT. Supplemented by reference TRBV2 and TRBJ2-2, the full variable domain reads EPEVTQTPSHQVTQMGQEVILRCVPISNHLYFYWYRQILGQKVEFLVSFYNNEISEKSEIFDDQFSVERPDGSNFTLKIRSTKLEDSAMYFCASKKTGTSNTGELFFGEGSRLTVL.

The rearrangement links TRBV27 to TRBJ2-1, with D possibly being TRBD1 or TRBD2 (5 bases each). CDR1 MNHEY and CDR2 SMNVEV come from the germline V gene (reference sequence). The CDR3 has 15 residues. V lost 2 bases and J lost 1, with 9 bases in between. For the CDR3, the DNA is TGTGCCAGCAGTTTAGAGGGGTCTTCCTACAATGAGCAGTTCTTC. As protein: CASSLEGSSYNEQFF.

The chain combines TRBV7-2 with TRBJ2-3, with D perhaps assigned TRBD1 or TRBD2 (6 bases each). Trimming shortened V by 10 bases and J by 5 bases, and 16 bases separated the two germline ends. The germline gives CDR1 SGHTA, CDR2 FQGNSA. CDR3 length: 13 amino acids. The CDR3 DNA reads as TGTGCCATCACACGGGGGCCAGGAGATACGCAGTATTTT. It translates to CAITRGPGDTQYF. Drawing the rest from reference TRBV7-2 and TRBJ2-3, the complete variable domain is GAGVSQSPSNKVTEKGKDVELRCDPISGHTALYWYRQSLGQGLEFLIYFQGNSAPDKSGLPSDRFSAERTGGSVSTLTIQRTQQEDSAVYLCAITRGPGDTQYFGPGTRLTVL.

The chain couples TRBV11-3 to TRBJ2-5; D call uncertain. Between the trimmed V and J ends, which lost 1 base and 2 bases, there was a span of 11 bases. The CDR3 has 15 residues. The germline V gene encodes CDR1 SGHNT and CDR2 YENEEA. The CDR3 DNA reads TGTGCCAGCAGCTTAGGATCCACTTTGCAAGAGACCCAGTACTTC. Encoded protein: CASSLGSTLQETQYF.

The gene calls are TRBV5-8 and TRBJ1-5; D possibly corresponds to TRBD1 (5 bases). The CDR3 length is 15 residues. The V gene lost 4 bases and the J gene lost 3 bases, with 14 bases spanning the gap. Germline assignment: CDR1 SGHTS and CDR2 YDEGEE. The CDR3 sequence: CASSRGLEINQPQHF. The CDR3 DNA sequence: TGTGCCAGCAGCCGGGGGTTGGAGATCAATCAGCCCCAGCATTTT.

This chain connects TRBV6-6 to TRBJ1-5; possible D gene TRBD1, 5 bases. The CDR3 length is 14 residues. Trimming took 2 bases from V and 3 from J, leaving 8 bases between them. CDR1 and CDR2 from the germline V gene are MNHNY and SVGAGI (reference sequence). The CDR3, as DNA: TGTGCCAGCAGTTACGGGGCGGTCAATCAGCCCCAGCATTTT. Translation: CASSYGAVNQPQHF.

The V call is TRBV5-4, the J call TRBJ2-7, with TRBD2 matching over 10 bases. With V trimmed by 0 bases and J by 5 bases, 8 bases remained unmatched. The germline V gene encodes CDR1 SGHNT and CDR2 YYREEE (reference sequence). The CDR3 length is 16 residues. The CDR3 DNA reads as TGTGCCAGCAGCTTGGCCGTAGCGGGGGGTCTCGACGAGCAGTACTTC. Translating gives CASSLAVAGGLDEQYF.

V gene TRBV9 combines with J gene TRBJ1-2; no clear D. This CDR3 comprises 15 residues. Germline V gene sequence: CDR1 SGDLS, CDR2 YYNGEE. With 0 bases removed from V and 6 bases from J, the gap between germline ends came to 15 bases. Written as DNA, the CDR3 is TGTGCCAGCAGCGTAGACGCAGGTATAATTGATGGCTACACCTTC. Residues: CASSVDAGIIDGYTF.

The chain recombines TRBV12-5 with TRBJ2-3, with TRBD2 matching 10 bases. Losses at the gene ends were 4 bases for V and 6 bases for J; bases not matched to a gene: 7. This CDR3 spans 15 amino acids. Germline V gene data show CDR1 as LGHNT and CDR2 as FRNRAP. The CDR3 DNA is TGTGCTAGTGGTTCCCCCGAGCGGGGGGGGGATACGCAGTATTTT. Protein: CASGSPERGGDTQYF.

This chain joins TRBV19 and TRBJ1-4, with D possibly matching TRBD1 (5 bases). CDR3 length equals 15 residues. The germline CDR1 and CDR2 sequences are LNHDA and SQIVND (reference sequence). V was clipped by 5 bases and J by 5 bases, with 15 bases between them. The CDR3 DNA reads TGTGCCAGTAGTGCGCCGGGACGGCGAAATGAAAAACTGTTTTTT. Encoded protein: CASSAPGRRNEKLFF.

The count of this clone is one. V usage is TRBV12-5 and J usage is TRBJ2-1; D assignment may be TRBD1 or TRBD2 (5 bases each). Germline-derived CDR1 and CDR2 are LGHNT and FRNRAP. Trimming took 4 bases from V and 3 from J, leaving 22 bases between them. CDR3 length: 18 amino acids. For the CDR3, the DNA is TGTGCTAGTGGTTCCCCATCCCTACCCGGGACGGTCTACAATGAGCAGTTCTTC. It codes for CASGSPSLPGTVYNEQFF.

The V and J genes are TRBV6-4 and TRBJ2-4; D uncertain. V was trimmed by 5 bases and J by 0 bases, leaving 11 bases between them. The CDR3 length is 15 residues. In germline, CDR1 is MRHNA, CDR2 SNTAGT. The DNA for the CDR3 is TGTGCCAGCAGTCCCCCCAGTATAGCCAAAAACATTCAGTACTTC. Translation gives CASSPPSIAKNIQYF.

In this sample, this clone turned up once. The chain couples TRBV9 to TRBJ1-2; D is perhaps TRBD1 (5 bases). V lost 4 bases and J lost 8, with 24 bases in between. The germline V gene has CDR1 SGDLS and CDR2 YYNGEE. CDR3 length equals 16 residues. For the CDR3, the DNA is TGTGCCAGCAGCACCCCCAATCTGGGGCGTACTATAGGCTACACCTTC. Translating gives CASSTPNLGRTIGYTF.

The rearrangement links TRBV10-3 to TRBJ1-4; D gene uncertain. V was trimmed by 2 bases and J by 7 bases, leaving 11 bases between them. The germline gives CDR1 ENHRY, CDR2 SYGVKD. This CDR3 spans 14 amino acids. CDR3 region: CAISERGSGEKLFF. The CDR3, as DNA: TGTGCCATCAGTGAGCGGGGAAGCGGTGAAAAACTGTTTTTT.

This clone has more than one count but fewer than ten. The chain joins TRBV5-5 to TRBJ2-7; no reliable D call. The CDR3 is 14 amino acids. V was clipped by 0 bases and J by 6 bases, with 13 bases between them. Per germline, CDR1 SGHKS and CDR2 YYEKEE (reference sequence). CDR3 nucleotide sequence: TGTGCCAGCAGCTTGGGACCGCAGGTGGGCGAGCAGTACTTC. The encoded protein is CASSLGPQVGEQYF.